This TCR beta chain was captured in a study of blood T cell repertoires in COVID-19. Data came from immunoSEQ multiplex PCR; TCRdb stores just in-frame clones and leaves some out. The sample lists about 28,000 clones; approximately 80% were seen once. With 0 bases removed from V and 11 bases from J, the gap between germline ends came to 21 bases. The germline gives CDR1 KGHSH, CDR2 LQKENI. This CDR3 has 16 amino acids. Sequencing was performed on peripheral blood. The chain is built from TRBV18 and TRBJ2-3; possibly TRBD1 for D (6 bases). This sequence was found in a man aged 65 to 85 with active COVID-19. CDR3 residues: CASSPPRTAFTMVQYF. CDR3 nucleotides: TGTGCCAGCTCACCACCTCGGACAGCCTTCACGATGGTGCAGTATTTT.